The 4 T cell receptor beta chains presented below share a single source sample, sequenced in a study of blood T cell repertoires in COVID-19. Produced via immunoSEQ multiplex PCR; TCRdb's table is partial and in-frame only. This table has 250,000 to 350,000 clones, around 87% appearing once. Sequenced: peripheral blood. These receptor sequences come from a woman aged 45-65 years who had recovered from COVID-19.

This clone occurred once. The chain joins TRBV4-3 to TRBJ2-4; 10 bases match TRBD1. This CDR3 comprises 19 residues. V was pared by 0 bases and J by 1 base, with 9 bases of the junction left unmatched. Germline values: CDR1 LGHNA, CDR2 YSLEER. The CDR3 reads CASSQDPGTGAGAKNIQYF. The CDR3 DNA reads as TGCGCCAGCAGCCAAGATCCCGGGACAGGGGCAGGTGCCAAAAACATTCAGTACTTC.

The chain couples TRBV19 to TRBJ1-1; D unclear. This CDR3 has 15 amino acids. V was pared by 3 bases and J by 4 bases, with 15 bases between. Germline CDR1 reads LNHDA; CDR2 reads SQIVND (reference sequence). CDR3 sequence (DNA): TGTGCCAGTAGTATCCCCAGCGGTCGTGGCACTGAAGCTTTCTTT. It specifies CASSIPSGRGTEAFF.

This chain connects TRBV4-1 to TRBJ1-6; D uncertain. CDR3 length: 14 residues. Trimming removed 5 bases at V and 7 bases at J, with 12 bases between. Germline CDR1 MGHRA, CDR2 YSYEKL. The CDR3 reads CASSAREGNSPLHF. The CDR3 DNA sequence: TGCGCCAGCAGCGCCCGGGAGGGAAATTCACCCCTCCACTTT.

A note on this clone: Other DNA sequences in the sample encode the same CDR3. This sequence joins TRBV5-6 and TRBJ2-1; 9 bases are shared with TRBD2. The ends lost 0 bases at V and 7 bases at J; junction bases unmatched: 5. Germline lookup yields CDR1 SGHDT and CDR2 YYEEEE. The CDR3 contains 15 residues. The DNA for the CDR3 is TGTGCCAGCAGCTTGGGAGGGCTAGCGGGGAATGAGCAGTTCTTC. It encodes CASSLGGLAGNEQFF.